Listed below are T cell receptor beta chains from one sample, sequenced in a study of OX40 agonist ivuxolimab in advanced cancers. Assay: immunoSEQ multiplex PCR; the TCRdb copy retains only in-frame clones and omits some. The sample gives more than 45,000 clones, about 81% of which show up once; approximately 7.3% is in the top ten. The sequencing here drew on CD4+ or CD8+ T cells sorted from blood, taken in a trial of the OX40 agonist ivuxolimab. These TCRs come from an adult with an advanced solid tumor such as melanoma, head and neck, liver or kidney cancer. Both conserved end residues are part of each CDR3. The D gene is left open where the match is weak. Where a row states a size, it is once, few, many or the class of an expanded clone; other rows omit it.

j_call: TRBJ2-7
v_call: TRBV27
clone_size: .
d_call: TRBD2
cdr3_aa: CASSPGLAGVYEQYF
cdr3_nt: TGTGCCAGCAGCCCCGGACTAGCGGGAGTCTACGAGCAGTACTTC

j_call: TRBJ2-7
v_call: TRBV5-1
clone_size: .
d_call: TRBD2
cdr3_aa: CASSLRLAGVREQYF
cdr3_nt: TGCGCCAGCAGCTTGCGTCTAGCGGGAGTAAGGGAGCAGTACTTC

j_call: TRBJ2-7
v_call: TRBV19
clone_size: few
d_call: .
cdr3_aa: CASSIDAGPRYEQYF
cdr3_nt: TGTGCCAGTAGTATAGATGCGGGACCCCGCTACGAGCAGTACTTC

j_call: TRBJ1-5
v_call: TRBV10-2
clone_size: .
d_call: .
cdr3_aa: CASSVKGSGGSNQPQHF
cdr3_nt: TGCGCCAGCAGTGTGAAAGGGTCCGGGGGCAGCAATCAGCCCCAGCATTTT

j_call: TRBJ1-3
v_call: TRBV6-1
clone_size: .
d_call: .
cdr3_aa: CASSEAGWNTIYF
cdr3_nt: TGTGCCAGCAGTGAGGCAGGTTGGAACACCATATATTTT

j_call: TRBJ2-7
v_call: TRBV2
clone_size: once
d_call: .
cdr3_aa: CASSRLVGHEQYF
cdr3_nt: TGTGCCAGCAGTCGGCTAGTGGGCCACGAGCAGTACTTC

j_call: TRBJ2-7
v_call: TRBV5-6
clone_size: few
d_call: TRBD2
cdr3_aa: CASSRTAGLAGADEQYF
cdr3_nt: TGTGCCAGCAGCAGGACAGCGGGACTAGCGGGAGCCGACGAGCAGTACTTC

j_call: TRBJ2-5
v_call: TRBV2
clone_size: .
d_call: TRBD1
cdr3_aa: CASSDRGETQYF
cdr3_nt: TGTGCCAGCAGCGACAGGGGTGAGACCCAGTACTTC

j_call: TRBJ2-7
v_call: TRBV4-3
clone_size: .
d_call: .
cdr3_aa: CASSRGATLREQYF
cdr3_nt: TGCGCCAGCAGCCGAGGGGCCACTCTCCGGGAGCAGTACTTC

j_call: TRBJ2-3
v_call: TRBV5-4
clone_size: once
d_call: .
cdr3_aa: CASSLMGAKPDTQYF
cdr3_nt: TGTGCCAGCAGCTTGATGGGCGCCAAACCAGATACGCAGTATTTT

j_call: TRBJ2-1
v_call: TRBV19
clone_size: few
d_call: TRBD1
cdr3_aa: CASSIGQGQLYNEQFF
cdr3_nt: TGTGCCAGTAGTATAGGACAGGGACAGCTATACAATGAGCAGTTCTTC

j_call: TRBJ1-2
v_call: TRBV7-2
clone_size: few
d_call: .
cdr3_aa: CASSFDTYYGYTF
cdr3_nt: TGTGCCAGCAGCTTCGACACTTACTATGGCTACACCTTC

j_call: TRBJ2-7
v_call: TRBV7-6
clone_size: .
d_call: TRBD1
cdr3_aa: CASSFGDSQYF
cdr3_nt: TGTGCCAGCAGCTTCGGGGACAGTCAGTACTTC

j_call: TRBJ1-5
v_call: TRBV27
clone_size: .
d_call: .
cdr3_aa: CASSPRRRQGHSNQPQHF
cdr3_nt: TGTGCCAGCAGTCCCCGCCGCAGACAAGGGCATAGCAATCAGCCCCAGCATTTT

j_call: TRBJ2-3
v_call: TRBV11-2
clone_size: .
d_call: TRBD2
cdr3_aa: CASREPGGGDTQYF
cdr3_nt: TGTGCCAGCAGGGAGCCGGGAGGGGGAGATACGCAGTATTTT

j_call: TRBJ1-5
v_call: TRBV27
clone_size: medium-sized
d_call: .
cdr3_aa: CASSLTVLSNQPQHF
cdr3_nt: TGTGCCAGCAGTTTGACAGTACTTAGCAATCAGCCCCAGCATTTT

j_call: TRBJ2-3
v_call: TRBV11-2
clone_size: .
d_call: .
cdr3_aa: CASSLAPSTDTQYF
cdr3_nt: TGTGCCAGCAGCTTAGCCCCTAGCACAGATACGCAGTATTTT

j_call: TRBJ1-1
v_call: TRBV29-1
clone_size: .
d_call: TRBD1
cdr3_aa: CSVVTGGGNTEAFF
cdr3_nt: TGCAGCGTTGTTACAGGGGGGGGGAACACTGAAGCTTTCTTT

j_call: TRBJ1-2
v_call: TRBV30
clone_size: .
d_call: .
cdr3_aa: CAWSVLGRRALDF
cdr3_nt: TGTGCCTGGAGTGTACTTGGACGGAGAGCTCTCGACTTC

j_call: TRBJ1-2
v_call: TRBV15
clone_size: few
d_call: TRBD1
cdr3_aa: CATSIGTGNGYTF
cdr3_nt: TGTGCCACCAGCATCGGGACAGGGAATGGCTACACCTTC

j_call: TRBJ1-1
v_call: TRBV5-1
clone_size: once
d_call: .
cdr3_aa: CASRPGGNTEAFF
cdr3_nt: TGCGCCAGCAGGCCCGGGGGAAACACTGAAGCTTTCTTT

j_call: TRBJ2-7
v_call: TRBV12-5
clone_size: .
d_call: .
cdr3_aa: CASGSSGNSYEQYF
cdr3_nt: TGTGCTAGTGGTTCGTCCGGGAACTCCTACGAGCAGTACTTC

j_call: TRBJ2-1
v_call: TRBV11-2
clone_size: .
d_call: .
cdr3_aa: CASSVGWGTFNEQFF
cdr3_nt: TGTGCCAGCAGCGTAGGGTGGGGGACTTTCAATGAGCAGTTCTTC